This TCR beta chain is drawn from a study of shared clonotypes between healthy human individuals. Study conclusions and caveats: Memory subsets had estimated richness that was generally smaller than that of naive subsets.

The assay was immunoSEQ multiplex PCR, and TCRdb's table has in-frame clones only and misses some. The repertoire holds approximately 530,000 clones, with about 95% as singletons. Trimming removed 1 base at V and 3 bases at J, with 12 bases between. Germline values: CDR1 MNHEY, CDR2 SMNVEV (reference sequence). The CDR3 length is 15 residues. From CD4+ cells came CD45RA+ naive and CD45RA-negative memory subsets. Concerning this clone itself: What it binds is unknown.

The sample taken for sequencing was naive CD4+ T cells sorted from blood. Subset here: CD45RA+ positively selected. The chain recombines TRBV27 with TRBJ2-5; D remains ambiguous. The TCR originated in a woman aged 25 to 45 in good health. The CDR3 here is CASSLWTKAKETQYF. CDR3 sequence (DNA): TGTGCCAGCAGTTTATGGACGAAAGCCAAAGAGACCCAGTACTTC.